The 21 T cell receptor beta chains presented below share a single source sample, sequenced in a study of PD-1 blockade in classical Hodgkin lymphoma. As for time point: cycle 4 day 1 (C4D1), after less than 7 weeks of nivolumab. Each patient relapsed following autologous stem cell transplantation, and prior brentuximab vedotin exposure differed. The assay was immunoSEQ multiplex PCR, and TCRdb's table has in-frame clones only and misses some. The sample lists nearly 20,000 clones, more than 75% seen once, with around 40% in the top ten. Sequencing was performed on peripheral blood mononuclear cells (PBMCs), taken before the fourth cycle of nivolumab. These TCRs come from a human donor with classical Hodgkin lymphoma.

This clone was picked up a small number of times. The chain couples TRBV6-1 to TRBJ1-2; the match to TRBD1 covers 8 bases. Germline loops: CDR1 MNHNS, CDR2 SASEGT. The CDR3 loop spans 13 amino acids. The junction had 12 bases not matched to a gene; V was cut back by 10 bases and J by 8 bases. This CDR3 reads CAIGQGTVYGYTF. CDR3 DNA sequence: TGTGCCATAGGACAGGGTACTGTCTACGGCTACACCTTC.

The V gene is TRBV5-1, the J gene TRBJ2-3, with 10 nucleotides matching TRBD1. Germline-derived CDR1 and CDR2 are SGHRS and YFSETQ. CDR3 length: 16 residues. The trim removed 4 bases at V and 4 bases at J, leaving 9 bases unmatched. For the CDR3, the DNA is TGCGCCAGCAGCCTCGGGACAGGGGAGGTCGCAGATACGCAGTATTTT. Translating it yields CASSLGTGEVADTQYF.

The chain has TRBV15 and TRBJ2-5; D not resolved. The germline CDR1 and CDR2 sequences are LNHNV and YYDKDF (reference sequence). The germline V and J ends were trimmed by 2 bases and 4 bases, with 11 bases remaining between them. This CDR3 is built from 14 residues. The CDR3 DNA is TGTGCCACCAGCAGATGGGATCCCGGAGAGACCCAGTACTTC. The encoded protein is CATSRWDPGETQYF.

This chain uses TRBV2 with TRBJ1-2; 9 positions agree with TRBD1. Germline lookup yields CDR1 SNHLY and CDR2 FYNNEI. CDR3 size: 12 residues. The junction had 6 bases not matched to a gene; V was cut back by 11 bases and J by 5 bases. CDR3 amino acids: CAGQDRGYGYTF. CDR3 DNA sequence: TGTGCCGGACAGGACAGGGGATATGGCTACACCTTC.

The chain is built from TRBV2 and TRBJ2-7, with 10 positions matching TRBD2. The CDR3 has 12 residues. Germline V gene lookup returns CDR1 SNHLY and CDR2 FYNNEI. V trimming: 7 bases; J trimming: 8 bases; junction bases outside the gene matches: 5. The CDR3 here is CASIGTSGKQYF. CDR3 nucleotides: TGTGCCAGCATCGGAACTAGCGGGAAGCAGTACTTC.

The CDR3 DNA sequence: TGTGCCACCAAGAGGGGGGTCCAAGAGACCCAGTACTTC. Encoded protein: CATKRGVQETQYF. J is TRBJ2-5 and V is TRBV6-4, with D perhaps given as TRBD1 or TRBD2 (6 bases each). The CDR3 spans 13 residues. The germline V gene has CDR1 MRHNA and CDR2 SNTAGT. V was trimmed by 10 bases and J by 1 base, leaving 13 bases between them.

The V call is TRBV27, the J call TRBJ1-2; possibly TRBD1 for D (5 bases). The germline V and J ends were trimmed by 3 bases and 1 base, with 12 bases remaining between them. The CDR3 runs 15 residues. The germline CDR1 and CDR2 sequences are MNHEY and SMNVEV (reference sequence). As DNA, the CDR3 is TGTGCCAGCAGTTTTGGAGGGACGCATAACTATGGCTACACCTTC. Translating it yields CASSFGGTHNYGYTF.

This clone was observed a single time. The chain uses TRBV18 and TRBJ1-4; possibly TRBD1 for D (5 bases). V gave up 2 bases and J gave up 4 bases, with 14 bases separating them. This CDR3 contains 16 residues. The V gene's germline CDR1 is KGHSH and CDR2 LQKENI. CDR3 nucleotide sequence: TGTGCCAGCTCACCAACCCCCACGGGGCTTAATGAAAAACTGTTTTTT. This encodes CASSPTPTGLNEKLFF.

The rearrangement uses TRBV4-1 and TRBJ2-3; 7 positions match TRBD2. The CDR3 covers 16 residues. The V and J ends lost 0 bases and 2 bases, in that order; junction bases with no gene match: 5. The V gene's germline CDR1 is MGHRA and CDR2 YSYEKL. This CDR3 reads CASSQEAGRNTDTQYF. CDR3 DNA: TGCGCCAGCAGCCAAGAGGCCGGGAGGAACACAGATACGCAGTATTTT.

This chain's CDR3 is CASSTTAGELFF. The CDR3 DNA reads TGTGCCAGCAGCACAACGGCCGGGGAGCTGTTTTTT. The chain joins TRBV27 to TRBJ2-2, with no clear D. Germline V gene sequence: CDR1 MNHEY, CDR2 SMNVEV (reference sequence). The CDR3 totals 12 residues. V shed 6 bases and J shed 6 bases, with 8 bases lying between them.

The CDR3 nucleotides are TGTGCCAGCAGTGAAGGAGCAGTTTCTCGGTATGGCTACACCTTC. Protein sequence: CASSEGAVSRYGYTF. This rearrangement joins TRBV2 to TRBJ1-2; no clear D. The CDR3 length is 15 residues. Trimming took 1 base from V and 5 from J, leaving 14 bases between them. Germline CDR1 and CDR2: SNHLY and FYNNEI.

The V and J genes are TRBV9 and TRBJ1-1; D unresolved. Trimming removed 0 bases at V and 3 bases at J, with 12 bases between. Germline CDR1 is SGDLS and CDR2 is YYNGEE. The CDR3 has 15 amino acids. The CDR3 bases are TGTGCCAGCAGCGTAGTTTGGGCGGGGTACACTGAAGCTTTCTTT. It yields the protein CASSVVWAGYTEAFF.

The chain recombines TRBV7-3 with TRBJ1-5; 7 nucleotides match TRBD1. Germline values: CDR1 SGHTA, CDR2 FQGTGA. The V and J ends lost 4 bases and 7 bases, in that order; junction bases with no gene match: 4. The CDR3 contains 13 residues. The CDR3 loop reads CASSSTGAQPQHF. The CDR3 nucleotides read TGTGCCAGCAGCTCCACAGGGGCCCAGCCCCAGCATTTT.

CDR3 protein: CSVEDPEAFF. The CDR3 DNA sequence: TGCAGCGTTGAAGATCCAGAAGCTTTCTTT. The chain combines TRBV29-1 with TRBJ1-1; D is unresolved. The CDR3 spans 10 residues. The V and J ends lost 0 bases and 8 bases respectively, with 4 bases between them. Germline V gene lookup returns CDR1 SQVTM and CDR2 ANQGSEA.

This chain connects TRBV19 to TRBJ2-3; 9 positions agree with TRBD1. Germline CDR1 reads LNHDA; CDR2 reads SQIVND (reference sequence). J lost 2 bases, V lost 4 bases, and 10 bases had no gene match. The CDR3 spans 17 residues. The CDR3 DNA sequence: TGTGCCAGTAGTACCGGACAGGGGCTAATGGTCACAGATACGCAGTATTTT. As protein: CASSTGQGLMVTDTQYF.

The CDR3 loop reads CASSLSSKEGTQYF. The CDR3 region has the DNA TGTGCCAGCAGCTTGTCCTCGAAGGAGGGCACGCAGTATTTT. The gene calls are TRBV5-4 and TRBJ2-3, with a possible D match to TRBD2 (6 bases). From germline, CDR1 is SGHNT and CDR2 YYREEE (reference sequence). Trimming took 1 base from V and 9 from J, leaving 15 bases between them. This CDR3 region has 14 residues.

The V and J genes are TRBV7-9 and TRBJ2-7, with TRBD2 identical over 8 bases. V dropped 4 bases and J dropped 4; count of bases not matched to a gene: 9. The CDR3 is made up of 15 amino acids. The germline CDR1 and CDR2 sequences are SEHNR and FQNEAQ (reference sequence). The CDR3 DNA reads TGTGCCAGCAGCTACCTAGCGGGCGTGGAGTACGAGCAGTACTTC. Its translation: CASSYLAGVEYEQYF.

The CDR3 is CASTFRGADEQYF. CDR3 DNA: TGTGCCAGCACCTTCCGGGGGGCGGACGAGCAGTACTTC. The chain uses TRBV7-6 and TRBJ2-7; D perhaps matches TRBD2 (7 bases). Trimming pared 7 bases from V and 5 bases from J, leaving 15 bases between. This CDR3 is built from 13 residues. The germline V gene has CDR1 SGHVS and CDR2 FNYEAQ.

V is TRBV30 and J is TRBJ1-1, with a weak D call TRBD1 (5 bases). Germline lookup yields CDR1 GTSNPN and CDR2 SVGIG (reference sequence). This CDR3 is built from 12 residues. The V end was cut by 5 bases, the J end by 4 bases, with 11 bases between. DNA for the CDR3: TGTGCCTGGGGTGGGGGAGGCACTGAAGCTTTCTTT. Encoded protein: CAWGGGGTEAFF. Using reference TRBV30 and TRBJ1-1 for the parts outside the CDR3, the full variable domain is SQTIHQWPATLVQPVGSPLSLECTVEGTSNPNLYWYRQAAGRGLQLLFYSVGIGQISSEVPQNLSASRPQDRQFILSSKKLLLSDSGFYLCAWGGGGTEAFFGQGTRLTVV.

The rearrangement uses TRBV5-1 and TRBJ2-7; possible D gene TRBD2, 6 bases. The CDR3 covers 13 residues. From germline, CDR1 is SGHRS and CDR2 YFSETQ. V lost 5 bases and J lost 1, with 10 bases in between. CDR3 amino acids: CASRASESYEQYF. The CDR3, as DNA: TGCGCCAGCAGGGCTAGCGAGTCCTACGAGCAGTACTTC. Supplemented by reference TRBV5-1 and TRBJ2-7, the full variable domain reads KAGVTQTPRYLIKTRGQQVTLSCSPISGHRSVSWYQQTPGQGLQFLFEYFSETQRNKGNFPGRFSGRQFSNSRSEMNVSTLELGDSALYLCASRASESYEQYFGPGTRLTVT.

V and J are TRBV11-2 and TRBJ2-2; 9 positions agree with TRBD2. Germline V lookup: CDR1 SGHAT, CDR2 FQNNGV. The ends lost 3 bases at V and 2 bases at J; junction bases unmatched: 10. The CDR3 is 18 residues long. CDR3 DNA: TGTGCCAGCAGCTTGTGGGCGGGAGGGCCTTATAACACCGGGGAGCTGTTTTTT. The encoded protein is CASSLWAGGPYNTGELFF.